This T cell receptor beta chain was sequenced for a study of response to subunit inactivated influenza vaccine. The junction had 10 bases not matched to a gene; V was cut back by 4 bases and J by 6 bases. The germline CDR1 and CDR2 sequences are SGHTA and FQGTGA. The CDR3 runs 16 residues. Each CDR3 protein is one row after TCRdb ran MiXCR on the RT-PCR reads. Of 650,000 to 800,000 distinct CDR3 sequences in the sample, about 15% were seen once. This clonotype appeared a few times. The sample consisted of PBMCs from blood, taken roughly 2 weeks before vaccination. The sequence was obtained from a man over 45 who received an inactivated influenza vaccine. J is TRBJ2-7 and V is TRBV7-3; 12 bases are shared with TRBD2. As DNA, the CDR3 is TGTGCCAGCAGCTCGAAAGTGGGACTAGCGGGTTCCGAGCAGTACTTC. Protein product: CASSSKVGLAGSEQYF. Full variable domain (outside the CDR3, taken from reference TRBV7-3 and TRBJ2-7): GAGVSQTPSNKVTEKGKYVELRCDPISGHTALYWYRQSLGQGPEFLIYFQGTGAADDSGLPNDRFFAVRPEGSVSTLKIQRTERGDSAVYLCASSSKVGLAGSEQYFGPGTRLTVT.